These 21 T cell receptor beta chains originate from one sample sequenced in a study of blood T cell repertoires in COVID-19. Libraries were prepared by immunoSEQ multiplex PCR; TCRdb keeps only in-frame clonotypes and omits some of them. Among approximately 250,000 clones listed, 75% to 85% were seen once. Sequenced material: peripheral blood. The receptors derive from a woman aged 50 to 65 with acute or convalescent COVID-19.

The CDR3 DNA reads TGCGCCAGCAGCTGGTCCACAGGGGGGAACACTGAAGCTTTCTTT. This sequence encodes CASSWSTGGNTEAFF. This chain connects TRBV5-1 to TRBJ1-1, with TRBD1 matching over 8 bases. In germline, CDR1 is SGHRS, CDR2 YFSETQ. The CDR3 contains 15 residues. With V trimmed by 3 bases and J by 1 base, 5 bases remained unmatched.

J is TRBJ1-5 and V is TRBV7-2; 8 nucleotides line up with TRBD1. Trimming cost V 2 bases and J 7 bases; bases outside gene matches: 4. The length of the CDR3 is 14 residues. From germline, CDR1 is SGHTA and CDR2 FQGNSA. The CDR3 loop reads CASSLIRGQQPQHF. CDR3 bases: TGTGCCAGCAGCTTAATCAGGGGGCAACAGCCCCAGCATTTT.

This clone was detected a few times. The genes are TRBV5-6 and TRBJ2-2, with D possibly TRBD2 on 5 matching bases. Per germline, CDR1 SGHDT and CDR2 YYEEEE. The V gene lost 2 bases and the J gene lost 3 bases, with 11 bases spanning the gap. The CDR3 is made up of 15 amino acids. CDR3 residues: CASSFAEEDTGELFF. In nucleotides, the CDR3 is TGTGCCAGCAGCTTTGCAGAGGAGGACACCGGGGAGCTGTTTTTT.

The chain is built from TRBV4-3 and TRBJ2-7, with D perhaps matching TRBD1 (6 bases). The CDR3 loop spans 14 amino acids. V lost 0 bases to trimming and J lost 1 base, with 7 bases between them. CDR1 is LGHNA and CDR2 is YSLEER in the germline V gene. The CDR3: CASSQDRGSYEQYF. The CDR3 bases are TGCGCCAGCAGCCAAGACAGGGGTTCCTACGAGCAGTACTTC.

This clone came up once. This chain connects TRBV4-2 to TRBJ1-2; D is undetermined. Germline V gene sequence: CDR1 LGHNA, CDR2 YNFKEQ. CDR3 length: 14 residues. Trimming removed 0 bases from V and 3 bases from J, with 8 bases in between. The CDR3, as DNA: TGTGCCAGCAGCCAAGAGGTTCAGGACTATGGCTACACCTTC. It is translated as CASSQEVQDYGYTF.

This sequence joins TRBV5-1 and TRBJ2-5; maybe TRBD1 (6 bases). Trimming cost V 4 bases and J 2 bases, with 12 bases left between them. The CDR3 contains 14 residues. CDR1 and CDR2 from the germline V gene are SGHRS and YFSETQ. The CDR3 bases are TGCGCCAGCAGCACAGGGCCGGGGCAAGAGACCCAGTACTTC. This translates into CASSTGPGQETQYF. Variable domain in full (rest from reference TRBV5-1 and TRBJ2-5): KAGVTQTPRYLIKTRGQQVTLSCSPISGHRSVSWYQQTPGQGLQFLFEYFSETQRNKGNFPGRFSGRQFSNSRSEMNVSTLELGDSALYLCASSTGPGQETQYFGPGTRLLVL.

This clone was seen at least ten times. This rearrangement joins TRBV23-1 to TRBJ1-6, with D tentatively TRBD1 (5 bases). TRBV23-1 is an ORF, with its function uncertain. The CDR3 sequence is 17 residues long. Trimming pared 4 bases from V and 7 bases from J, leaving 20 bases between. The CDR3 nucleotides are TGCGCCAGCAGTCCTTTACCCTCCAGGGCGACGAATTCACCCCTCCACTTT. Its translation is CASSPLPSRATNSPLHF.

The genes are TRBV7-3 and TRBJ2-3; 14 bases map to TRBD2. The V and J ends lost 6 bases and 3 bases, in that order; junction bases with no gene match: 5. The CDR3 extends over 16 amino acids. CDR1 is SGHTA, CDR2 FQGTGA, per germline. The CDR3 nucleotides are TGTGCCAGCAGGGGCGGACTAGCGGGGGGTACAGATACGCAGTATTTT. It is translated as CASRGGLAGGTDTQYF.

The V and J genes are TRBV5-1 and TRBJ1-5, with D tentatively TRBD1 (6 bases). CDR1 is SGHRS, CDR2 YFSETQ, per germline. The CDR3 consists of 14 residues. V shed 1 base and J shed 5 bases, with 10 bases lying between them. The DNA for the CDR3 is TGCGCCAGCAGCTTGCGGGGGGGCGATCAGCCCCAGCATTTT. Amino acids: CASSLRGGDQPQHF.

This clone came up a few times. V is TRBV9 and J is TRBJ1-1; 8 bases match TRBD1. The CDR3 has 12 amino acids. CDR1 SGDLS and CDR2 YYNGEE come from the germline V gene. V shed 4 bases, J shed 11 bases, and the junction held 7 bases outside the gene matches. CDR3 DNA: TGTGCCAGCAGCAACCGGACAGGGAGGGCTTTCTTT. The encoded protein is CASSNRTGRAFF.

The CDR3 region is CASSPTSWRVDTQYF. DNA for the CDR3: TGTGCCAGCAGCCCGACCTCCTGGAGAGTGGATACGCAGTATTTT. The J gene is TRBJ2-3, the V gene TRBV13; D call uncertain. The CDR3 consists of 15 residues. Per the germline V gene, CDR1 is PRHDT and CDR2 is FYEKMQ (reference sequence). Trimming took 5 bases from V and 6 from J, leaving 18 bases between them. The variable domain in full, with the rest retrieved from reference TRBV13 and TRBJ2-3, is AAGVIQSPRHLIKEKRETATLKCYPIPRHDTVYWYQQGPGQDPQFLISFYEKMQSDKGSIPDRFSAQQFSDYHSELNMSSLELGDSALYFCASSPTSWRVDTQYFGPGTRLTVL.

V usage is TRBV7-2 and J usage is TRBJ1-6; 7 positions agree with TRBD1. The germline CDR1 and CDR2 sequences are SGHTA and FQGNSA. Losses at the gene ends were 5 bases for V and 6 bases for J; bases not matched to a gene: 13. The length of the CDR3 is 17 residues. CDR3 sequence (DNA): TGTGCCAGCAGCACCCAACAGGGGCCCTCAAGTAATTCACCCCTCCACTTT. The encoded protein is CASSTQQGPSSNSPLHF.

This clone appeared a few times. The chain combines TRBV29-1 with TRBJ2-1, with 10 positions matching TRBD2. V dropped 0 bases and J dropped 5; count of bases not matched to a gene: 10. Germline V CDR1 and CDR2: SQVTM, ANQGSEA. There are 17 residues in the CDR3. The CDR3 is CSVEERPSGSFHNEQFF. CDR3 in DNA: TGCAGCGTTGAAGAACGGCCTAGCGGGAGTTTTCACAATGAGCAGTTCTTC.

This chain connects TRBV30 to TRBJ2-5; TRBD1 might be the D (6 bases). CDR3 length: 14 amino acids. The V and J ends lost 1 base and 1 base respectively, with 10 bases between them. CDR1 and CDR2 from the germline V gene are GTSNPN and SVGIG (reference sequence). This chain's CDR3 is CAWSDGQPQETQYF. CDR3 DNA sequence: TGTGCCTGGAGTGATGGACAGCCCCAAGAGACCCAGTACTTC.

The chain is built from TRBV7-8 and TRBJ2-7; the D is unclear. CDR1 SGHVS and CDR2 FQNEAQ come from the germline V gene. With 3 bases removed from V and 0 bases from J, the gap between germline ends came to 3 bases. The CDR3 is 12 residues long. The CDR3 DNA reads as TGTGCCAGCAGCTTCAGCTCCTACGAGCAGTACTTC. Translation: CASSFSSYEQYF. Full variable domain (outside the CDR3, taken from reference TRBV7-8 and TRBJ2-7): GAGVSQSPRYKVAKRGQDVALRCDPISGHVSLFWYQQALGQGPEFLTYFQNEAQLDKSGLPSDRFFAERPEGSVSTLKIQRTQQEDSAVYLCASSFSSYEQYFGPGTRLTVT.

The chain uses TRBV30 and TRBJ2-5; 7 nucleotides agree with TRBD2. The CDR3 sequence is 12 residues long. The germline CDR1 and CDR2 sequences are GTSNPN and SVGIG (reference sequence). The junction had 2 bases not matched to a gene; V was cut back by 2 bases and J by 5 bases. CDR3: CAWSPGGETQYF. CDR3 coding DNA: TGTGCCTGGAGTCCCGGGGGGGAGACCCAGTACTTC.

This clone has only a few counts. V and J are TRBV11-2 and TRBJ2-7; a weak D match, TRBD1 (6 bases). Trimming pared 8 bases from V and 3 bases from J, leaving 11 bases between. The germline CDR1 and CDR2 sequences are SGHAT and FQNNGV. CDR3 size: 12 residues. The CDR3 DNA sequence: TGTGCCAGCTCTCGAGGGGGCTACGAGCAGTACTTC. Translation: CASSRGGYEQYF.

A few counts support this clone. The CDR3 loop is CASSQGTGEKLFF. CDR3 sequence (DNA): TGCGCCAGCAGCCAAGGGACGGGGGAAAAACTGTTTTTT. The chain has TRBV4-3 and TRBJ1-4; D ambiguous. This CDR3 spans 13 amino acids. V was shortened by 1 base and J by 8 bases, with 8 bases between the two germline ends. The germline gives CDR1 LGHNA, CDR2 YSLEER.

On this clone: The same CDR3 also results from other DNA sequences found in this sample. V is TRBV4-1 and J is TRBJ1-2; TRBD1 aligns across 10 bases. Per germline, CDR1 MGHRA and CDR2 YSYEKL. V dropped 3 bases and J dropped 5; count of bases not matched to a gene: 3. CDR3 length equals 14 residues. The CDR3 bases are TGCGCCAGCAGCCAGCCGGGACAGGGGTATGGCTACACCTTC. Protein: CASSQPGQGYGYTF.

The CDR3 protein is CAWRLLNTEAFF. The CDR3 region has the DNA TGTGCCTGGAGGTTATTGAACACTGAAGCTTTCTTT. The chain links TRBV30 to TRBJ1-1; D is undetermined. This CDR3 comprises 12 residues. V was cut by 3 bases and J by 0 bases, with 5 bases left in between. Germline values: CDR1 GTSNPN, CDR2 SVGIG (reference sequence).

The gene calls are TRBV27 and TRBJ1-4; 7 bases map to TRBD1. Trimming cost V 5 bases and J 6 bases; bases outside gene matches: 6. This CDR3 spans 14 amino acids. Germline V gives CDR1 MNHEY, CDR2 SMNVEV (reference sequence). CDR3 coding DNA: TGTGCCAGCAGTAAGACAGGGCCGTATGAAAAACTGTTTTTT. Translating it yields CASSKTGPYEKLFF. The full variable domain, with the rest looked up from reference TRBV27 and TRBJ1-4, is EAQVTQNPRYLITVTGKKLTVTCSQNMNHEYMSWYRQDPGLGLRQIYYSMNVEVTDKGDVPEGYKVSRKEKRNFPLILESPSPNQTSLYFCASSKTGPYEKLFFGSGTQLSVL.